Given below is one TCR beta chain in context. Its antigen is still unknown. It was by 5' RACE with UMI labels that the TRB cDNA libraries were prepared. TCRdb reprocessed the 5' RACE reads and keeps a single row for each CDR3 protein, giving no DNA. Its clone listing holds around 45,000 distinct CDR3 sequences. This sample was included in a study of CXCR3-negative and CXCR3-positive naive CD8 T cells. Across the whole study: The total count of TRB reads reached about 135 million, and each library contributed about 1.5 +/- 0.3 million.

Study conclusions and caveats: Most assays were run on fresh PBMCs (CXCR3 expression partially decreased after cryopreservation).

The germline V gene encodes CDR1 LNHNV and CDR2 YYDKDF (reference sequence). The CDR3 spans 17 residues. V gene TRBV15 combines with J gene TRBJ1-5; TCRdb outputs TRBD1, but without DNA this stays unchecked. Sequencing was carried out using naive CXCR3- CD8+ T cells from blood. The subset: CD45RO-CCR7+CD27+CD95- naive CD8+ T cells lacking CXCR3 (TNR3-). This receptor was identified in a human donor in good health. Some clones in this sample may be carry-over from other donors' samples. The CDR3 loop reads CATSRDVGTGVNQPQHF. Variable domain in full (rest from reference TRBV15 and TRBJ1-5): DAMVIQNPRYQVTQFGKPVTLSCSQTLNHNVMYWYQQKSSQAPKLLFHYYDKDFNNEADTPDNFQSRRPNTSFCFLDIRSPGLGDTAMYLCATSRDVGTGVNQPQHFGDGTRLSIL.